This entry features one TCR beta chain sequence. Its antigen is still unknown. The sample is drawn from a study of response to subunit inactivated influenza vaccine. Study results and limitations: The authors suggested that every seasonal influenza vaccination recruits few new T cells.

After removal of 7 bases from V and 1 base from J, the junction contained 8 bases not matched to a gene. Germline V gene sequence: CDR1 MNHNS, CDR2 SASEGT. The CDR3 length is 15 residues. TCRdb reprocessed the RT-PCR reads with MiXCR, giving one entry per CDR3 protein. Of around 750,000 distinct CDR3 sequences in the sample, about 20% were seen once. The chain joins TRBV6-1 to TRBJ1-1; 8 nucleotides agree with TRBD1. This clonotype was sampled from a middle-aged man who received an inactivated influenza vaccine. The sequenced sample was PBMCs from blood, obtained 5 days after vaccination. Written as DNA, the CDR3 is TGTGCCAGCACTGCACAGGGGGAGGCGAACACTGAAGCTTTCTTT. Residues: CASTAQGEANTEAFF.